This T cell receptor (beta chain) was recorded in a study of blood T cell repertoires in COVID-19. Study-wide context: Sample material is recorded as cDNA or gDNA derived from T cells, B-cell-depleted T cells, or PBMCs.

The method was immunoSEQ multiplex PCR; TCRdb's version includes in-frame clones alone and lacks a portion of them. The sample carries some 370,000 clones, around 87% recorded once. The CDR3 is 13 residues long. CDR1 and CDR2 from the germline V gene are MNHEY and SMNVEV (reference sequence). V was trimmed by 7 bases and J by 4 bases, leaving 14 bases between them. V usage is TRBV27 and J usage is TRBJ2-7, with D tentatively TRBD1 (6 bases). The TCR was taken from a woman in her twenties or thirties with COVID-19, enrolled during active disease. Sequenced sample: peripheral blood. CDR3 nucleotide sequence: TGTGCCAGCAAGCGAACAGGGTGGTACGAGCAGTACTTC. Protein sequence: CASKRTGWYEQYF.